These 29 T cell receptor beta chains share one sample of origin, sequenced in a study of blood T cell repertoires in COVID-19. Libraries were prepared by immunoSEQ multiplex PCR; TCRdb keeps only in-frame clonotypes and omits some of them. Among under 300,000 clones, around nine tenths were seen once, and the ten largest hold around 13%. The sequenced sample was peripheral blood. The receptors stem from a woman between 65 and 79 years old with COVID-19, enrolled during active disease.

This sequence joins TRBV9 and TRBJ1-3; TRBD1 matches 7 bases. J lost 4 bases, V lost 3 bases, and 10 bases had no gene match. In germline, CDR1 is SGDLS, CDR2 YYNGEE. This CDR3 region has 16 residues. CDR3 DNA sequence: TGTGCCAGCAGCGCGGGGACAGCCAGCGGAGGAAACACCATATATTTT. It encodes CASSAGTASGGNTIYF.

CDR3 coding DNA: TGTGCCAGCAGTTTTAGCGGGGGCCTTAACACCGGGGAGCTGTTTTTT. This gives the protein CASSFSGGLNTGELFF. The genes are TRBV6-6 and TRBJ2-2; TRBD2 aligns across 9 bases. The CDR3 length is 16 residues. After removal of 4 bases from V and 2 bases from J, the junction contained 5 bases not matched to a gene. Germline-derived CDR1 and CDR2 are MNHNY and SVGAGI (reference sequence).

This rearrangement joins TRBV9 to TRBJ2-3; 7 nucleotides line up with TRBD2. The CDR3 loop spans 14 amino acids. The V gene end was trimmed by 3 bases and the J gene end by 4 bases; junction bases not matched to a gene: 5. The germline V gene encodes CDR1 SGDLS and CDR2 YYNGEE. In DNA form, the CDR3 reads TGTGCCAGCAGCGACTCGGGGGGAGCAGATACGCAGTATTTT. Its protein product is CASSDSGGADTQYF.

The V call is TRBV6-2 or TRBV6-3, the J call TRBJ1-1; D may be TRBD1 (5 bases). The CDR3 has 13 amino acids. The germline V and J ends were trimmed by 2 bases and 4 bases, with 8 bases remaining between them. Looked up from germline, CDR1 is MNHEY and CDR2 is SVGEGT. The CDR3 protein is CASSYRTFTEAFF. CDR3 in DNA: TGTGCCAGCAGTTACAGGACATTCACTGAAGCTTTCTTT.

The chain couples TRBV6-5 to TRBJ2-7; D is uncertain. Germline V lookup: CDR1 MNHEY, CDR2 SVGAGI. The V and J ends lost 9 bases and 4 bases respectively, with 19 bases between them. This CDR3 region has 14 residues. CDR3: CASSPYIIPYEQYF. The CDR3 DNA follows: TGTGCCAGTTCCCCATACATAATACCGTACGAGCAGTACTTC.

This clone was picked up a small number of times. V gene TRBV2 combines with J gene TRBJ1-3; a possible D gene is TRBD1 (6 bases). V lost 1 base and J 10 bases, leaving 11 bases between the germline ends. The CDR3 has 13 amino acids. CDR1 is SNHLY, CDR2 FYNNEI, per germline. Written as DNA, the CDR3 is TGTGCCAGCAGTGAAGGACCCCAGGGGACCATATATTTT. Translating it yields CASSEGPQGTIYF.

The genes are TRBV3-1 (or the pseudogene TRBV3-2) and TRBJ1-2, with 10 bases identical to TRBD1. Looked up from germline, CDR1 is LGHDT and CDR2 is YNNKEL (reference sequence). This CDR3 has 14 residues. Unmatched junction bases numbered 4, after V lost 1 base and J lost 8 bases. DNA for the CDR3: TGTGCCAGCAGCCAAGGTTTGGGACAGGGGGGCTACACCTTC. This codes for CASSQGLGQGGYTF.

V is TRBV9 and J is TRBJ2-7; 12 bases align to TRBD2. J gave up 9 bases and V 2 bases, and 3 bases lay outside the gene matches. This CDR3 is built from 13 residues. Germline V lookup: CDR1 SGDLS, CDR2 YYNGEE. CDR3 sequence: CASSVLAGGWQYF. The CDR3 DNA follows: TGTGCCAGCAGCGTGCTAGCGGGGGGGTGGCAGTACTTC.

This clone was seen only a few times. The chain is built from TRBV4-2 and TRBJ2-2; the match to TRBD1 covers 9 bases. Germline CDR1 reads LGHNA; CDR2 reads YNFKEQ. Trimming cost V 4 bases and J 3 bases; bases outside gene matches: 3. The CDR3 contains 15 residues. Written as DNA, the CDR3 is TGTGCCAGCAGCCCGGACAGGGGTCACACCGGGGAGCTGTTTTTT. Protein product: CASSPDRGHTGELFF.

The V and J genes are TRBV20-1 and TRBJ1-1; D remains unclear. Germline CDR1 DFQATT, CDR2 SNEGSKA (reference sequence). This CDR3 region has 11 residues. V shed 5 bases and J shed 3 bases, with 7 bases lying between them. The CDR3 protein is CSAPSDTEAFF. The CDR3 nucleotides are TGCAGTGCTCCCTCGGACACTGAAGCTTTCTTT.

CDR3 coding DNA: TGCGCCAGCAGCCGGGAGGGCCAAGAGACCCAGTACTTC. It is translated as CASSREGQETQYF. The chain joins TRBV5-1 to TRBJ2-5; 8 bases fit TRBD2. Per germline, CDR1 SGHRS and CDR2 YFSETQ. The length of the CDR3 is 13 residues. V was pared by 4 bases and J by 1 base, with 0 bases of the junction left unmatched. Based on the CDR3 plus reference TRBV5-1 and TRBJ2-5, the full variable domain is KAGVTQTPRYLIKTRGQQVTLSCSPISGHRSVSWYQQTPGQGLQFLFEYFSETQRNKGNFPGRFSGRQFSNSRSEMNVSTLELGDSALYLCASSREGQETQYFGPGTRLLVL.

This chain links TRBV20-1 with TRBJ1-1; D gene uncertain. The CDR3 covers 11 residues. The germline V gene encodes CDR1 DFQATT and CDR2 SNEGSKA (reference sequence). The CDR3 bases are TGCAGGGGCACCTCGAACACTGAAGCTTTCTTT. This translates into CRGTSNTEAFF.

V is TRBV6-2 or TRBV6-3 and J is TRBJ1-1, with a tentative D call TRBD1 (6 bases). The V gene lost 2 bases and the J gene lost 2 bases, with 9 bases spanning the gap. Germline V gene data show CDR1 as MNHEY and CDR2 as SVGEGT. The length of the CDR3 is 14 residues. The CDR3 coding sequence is TGTGCCAGCAGTTACGGACAGCTTAACACTGAAGCTTTCTTT. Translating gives CASSYGQLNTEAFF.

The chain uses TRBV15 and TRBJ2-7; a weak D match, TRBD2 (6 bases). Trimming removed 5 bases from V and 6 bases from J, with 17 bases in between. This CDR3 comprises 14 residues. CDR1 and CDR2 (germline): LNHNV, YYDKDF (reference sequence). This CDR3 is CATSRRTGVFEQYF. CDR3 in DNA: TGTGCCACCAGCCGACGGACGGGGGTGTTCGAGCAGTACTTC.

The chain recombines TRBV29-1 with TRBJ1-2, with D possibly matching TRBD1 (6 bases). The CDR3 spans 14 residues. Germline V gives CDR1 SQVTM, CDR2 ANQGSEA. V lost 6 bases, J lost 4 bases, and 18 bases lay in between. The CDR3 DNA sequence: TGCAGCGTGCCCGGACAGTCGTTGGGCTATGGCTACACCTTC. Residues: CSVPGQSLGYGYTF.

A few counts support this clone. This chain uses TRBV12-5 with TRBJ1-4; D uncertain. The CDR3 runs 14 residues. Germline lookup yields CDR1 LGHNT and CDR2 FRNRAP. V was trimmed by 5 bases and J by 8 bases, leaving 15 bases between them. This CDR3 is CASGPPGVGEKLFF. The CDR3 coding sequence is TGTGCTAGTGGTCCTCCGGGAGTGGGGGAAAAACTGTTTTTT. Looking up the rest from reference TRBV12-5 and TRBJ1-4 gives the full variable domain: DARVTQTPRHKVTEMGQEVTMRCQPILGHNTVFWYRQTMMQGLELLAYFRNRAPLDDSGMPKDRFSAEMPDATLATLKIQPSEPRDSAVYFCASGPPGVGEKLFFGSGTQLSVL.

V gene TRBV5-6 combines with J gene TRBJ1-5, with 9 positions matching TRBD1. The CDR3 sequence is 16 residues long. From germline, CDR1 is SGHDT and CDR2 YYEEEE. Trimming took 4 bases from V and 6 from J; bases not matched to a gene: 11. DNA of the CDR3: TGTGCCAGCAGCGCCTTCGGGACAGGGTATCGTCAGCCCCAGCATTTT. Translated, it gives CASSAFGTGYRQPQHF. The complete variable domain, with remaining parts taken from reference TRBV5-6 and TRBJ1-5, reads DAGVTQSPTHLIKTRGQQVTLRCSPKSGHDTVSWYQQALGQGPQFIFQYYEEEERQRGNFPDRFSGHQFPNYSSELNVNALLLGDSALYLCASSAFGTGYRQPQHFGDGTRLSIL.

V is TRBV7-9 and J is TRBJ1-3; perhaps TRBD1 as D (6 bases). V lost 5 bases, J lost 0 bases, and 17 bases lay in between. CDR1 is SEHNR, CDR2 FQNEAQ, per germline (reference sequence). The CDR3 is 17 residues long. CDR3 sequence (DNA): TGTGCCAGCAGCCCATCAAGACAGGCCTTCTCTGGAAACACCATATATTTT. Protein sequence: CASSPSRQAFSGNTIYF.

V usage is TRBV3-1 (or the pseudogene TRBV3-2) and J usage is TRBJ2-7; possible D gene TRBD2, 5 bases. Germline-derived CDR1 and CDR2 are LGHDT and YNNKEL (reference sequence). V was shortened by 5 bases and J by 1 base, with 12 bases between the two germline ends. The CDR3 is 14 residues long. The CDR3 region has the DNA TGTGCCAGCAGCGCCGACCGGAGGTCCTACGAGCAGTACTTC. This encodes CASSADRRSYEQYF.

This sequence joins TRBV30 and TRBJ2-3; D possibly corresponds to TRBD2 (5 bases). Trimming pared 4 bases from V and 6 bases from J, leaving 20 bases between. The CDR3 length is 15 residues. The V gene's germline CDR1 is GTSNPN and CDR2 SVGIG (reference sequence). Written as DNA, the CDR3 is TGTGCCTGGACCCCTGAGGGTACCCGCGGGGATACGCAGTATTTT. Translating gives CAWTPEGTRGDTQYF.

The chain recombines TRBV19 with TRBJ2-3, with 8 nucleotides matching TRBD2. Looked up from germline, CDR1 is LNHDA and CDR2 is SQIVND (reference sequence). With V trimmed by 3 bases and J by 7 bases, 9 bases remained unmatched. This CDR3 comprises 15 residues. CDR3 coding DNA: TGTGCCAGTAGTATGGGAGCGGGGGAGGTATATACGCAGTATTTT. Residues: CASSMGAGEVYTQYF.

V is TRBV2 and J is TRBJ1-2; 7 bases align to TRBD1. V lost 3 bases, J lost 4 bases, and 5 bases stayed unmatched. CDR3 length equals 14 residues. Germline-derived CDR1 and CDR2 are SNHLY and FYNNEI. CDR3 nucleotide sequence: TGTGCCAGCAGTGAGACAAAGGGGGCCTATGGCTACACCTTC. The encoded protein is CASSETKGAYGYTF.

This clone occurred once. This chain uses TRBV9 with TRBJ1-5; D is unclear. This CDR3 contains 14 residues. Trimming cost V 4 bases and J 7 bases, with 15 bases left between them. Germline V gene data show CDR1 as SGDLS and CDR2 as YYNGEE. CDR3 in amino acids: CASSTGGGIQPQHF. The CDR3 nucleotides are TGTGCCAGCAGCACCGGCGGAGGGATACAGCCCCAGCATTTT.

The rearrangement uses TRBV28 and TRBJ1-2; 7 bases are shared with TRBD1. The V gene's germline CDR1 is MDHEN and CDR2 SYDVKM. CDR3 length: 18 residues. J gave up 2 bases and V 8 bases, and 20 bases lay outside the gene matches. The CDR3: CASVGKGGQRKGNYGYTF. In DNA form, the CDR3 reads TGTGCCAGCGTTGGGAAAGGGGGACAGCGGAAGGGCAACTATGGCTACACCTTC.

In nucleotides, the CDR3 is TGTGCCATCAGTGAGTCTGAACTAGTATACGAGCAGTACTTC. Residues: CAISESELVYEQYF. The chain joins TRBV10-3 to TRBJ2-7; weak D call: TRBD2 (5 bases). V was shortened by 0 bases and J by 4 bases, with 10 bases between the two germline ends. Germline V CDR1 and CDR2: ENHRY, SYGVKD. The CDR3 has 14 amino acids.

The CDR3 protein is CASSQRGGRLLPQETQYF. In DNA, the CDR3 is TGTGCCAGCAGCCAAAGGGGGGGGAGACTACTCCCCCAAGAGACCCAGTACTTC. The chain has TRBV3-1 (or the pseudogene TRBV3-2) and TRBJ2-5, with a tentative D call TRBD2 (7 bases). CDR3 length: 18 residues. The germline V gene encodes CDR1 LGHDT and CDR2 YNNKEL (reference sequence). Trimming removed 2 bases at V and 1 base at J, with 20 bases between.

Here the CDR3 DNA reads TGTGCCAGCAGGTTCTTAGGGACACACCAAGAGACCCAGTACTTC. It yields the protein CASRFLGTHQETQYF. The chain combines TRBV28 with TRBJ2-5; tentative D call: TRBD1 (6 bases). Trimming took 6 bases from V and 0 from J, leaving 14 bases between them. CDR3 length: 15 residues. In germline, CDR1 is MDHEN, CDR2 SYDVKM.

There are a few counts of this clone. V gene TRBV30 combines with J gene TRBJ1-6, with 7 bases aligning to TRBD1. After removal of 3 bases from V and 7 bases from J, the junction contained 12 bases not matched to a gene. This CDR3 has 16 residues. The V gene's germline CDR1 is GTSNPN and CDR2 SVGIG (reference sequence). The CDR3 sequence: CAWSEKKTGFNSPLHF. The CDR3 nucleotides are TGTGCCTGGAGCGAAAAGAAGACAGGGTTCAATTCACCCCTCCACTTT.

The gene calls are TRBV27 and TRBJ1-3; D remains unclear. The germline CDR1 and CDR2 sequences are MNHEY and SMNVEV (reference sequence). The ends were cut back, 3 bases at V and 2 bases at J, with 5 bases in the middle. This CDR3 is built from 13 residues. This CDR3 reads CASSFIAGNTIYF. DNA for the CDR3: TGTGCCAGCAGTTTTATAGCTGGAAACACCATATATTTT.